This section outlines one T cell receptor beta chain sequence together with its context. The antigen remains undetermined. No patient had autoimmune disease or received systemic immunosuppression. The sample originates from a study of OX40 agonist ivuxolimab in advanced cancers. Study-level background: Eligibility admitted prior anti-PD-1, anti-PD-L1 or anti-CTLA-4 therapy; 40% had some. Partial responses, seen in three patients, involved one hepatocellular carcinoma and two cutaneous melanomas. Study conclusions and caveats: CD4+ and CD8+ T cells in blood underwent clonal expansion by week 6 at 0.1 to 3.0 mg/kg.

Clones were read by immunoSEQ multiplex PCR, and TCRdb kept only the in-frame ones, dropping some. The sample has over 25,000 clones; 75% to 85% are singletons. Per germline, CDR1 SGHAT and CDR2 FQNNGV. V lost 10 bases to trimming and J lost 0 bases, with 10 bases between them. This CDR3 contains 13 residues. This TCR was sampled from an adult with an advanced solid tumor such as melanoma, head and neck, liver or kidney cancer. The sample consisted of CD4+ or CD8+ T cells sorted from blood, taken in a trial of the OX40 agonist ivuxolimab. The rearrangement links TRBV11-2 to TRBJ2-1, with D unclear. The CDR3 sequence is CATRRSSYNEQFF. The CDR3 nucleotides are TGTGCCACTCGACGGAGCTCCTACAATGAGCAGTTCTTC.